This T cell receptor (beta chain) was recorded in a study of beta chain features in type 1 diabetes. Trimming pared 1 base from V and 10 bases from J, leaving 13 bases between. This CDR3 is 13 amino acids long. Germline values: CDR1 MNHEY, CDR2 SVGAGI. Study results and caveats: Type 1 diabetes patients had TCRB CDR3s that were shorter (moderately but significantly so) in all four CD4+ subsets.

All of the isolated RNA was reverse transcribed, so expressed TCRB transcripts were sequenced. Sequencing used immunoSEQ multiplex PCR; TCRdb keeps in-frame clones, though not all of them. The data show about 710,000 clones, more than 13% seen once. This clone was observed once. No antigen is known for it. Sequenced material: naive CD4+ T cells from blood. The sequence was obtained from a man aged 18 to 29 with type 1 diabetes. This chain joins TRBV6-5 and TRBJ1-1; no definite D call. The CDR3, as DNA: TGTGCCAGCAGTTACTTAGGTGGGGTAGTAGCTTTCTTT. Its protein is CASSYLGGVVAFF.